This T cell receptor beta chain was sequenced during a study of T cell changes during pregnancy in multiple sclerosis. Sequenced by immunoSEQ multiplex PCR; TCRdb stores in-frame clones only, minus some. The profile shows around 40,000 clones, roughly 90% of them singletons. The length of the CDR3 is 15 residues. The ends were cut back, 3 bases at V and 6 bases at J, with 19 bases in the middle. Germline V gives CDR1 SGHRS, CDR2 YFSETQ. This sequence was found in a female donor with multiple sclerosis, enrolled in a pregnancy study. V gene TRBV5-1 combines with J gene TRBJ2-7; D might be TRBD2 (6 bases). Sequenced material: CD4+ T cells from peripheral blood mononuclear cells, taken before pregnancy. The CDR3 region is CASSWGDRTPFEQYF. In DNA form, the CDR3 reads TGCGCCAGCAGCTGGGGGGACCGAACGCCCTTCGAGCAGTACTTC.